The 19 T cell receptor beta chains given below trace back to one sample, sequenced in a study of blood T cell repertoires in COVID-19. The table came from immunoSEQ multiplex PCR; TCRdb's copy has only in-frame clones and leaves some out. This table has some 420,000 clones, over 75% appearing once. Sequenced input: PBMCs or T cells enriched from blood (not recorded which). These receptors were collected from a young man who had recovered from COVID-19.

In its sample, this clone was seen once. The V and J genes are TRBV29-1 and TRBJ1-5; D is perhaps TRBD1 (5 bases). The CDR3 runs to 14 residues. Trimming removed 6 bases from V and 5 bases from J, with 17 bases in between. Per the germline V gene, CDR1 is SQVTM and CDR2 is ANQGSEA. The CDR3 DNA is TGCAGCGTCGAGGCTCAGGGAGGGGATCAGCCCCAGCATTTT. This translates into CSVEAQGGDQPQHF.

CDR3 loop: CASSEGDRRSYEQYF. DNA of the CDR3: TGTGCCAGCAGTGAAGGGGACAGACGCTCCTACGAGCAGTACTTC. The chain combines TRBV6-1 with TRBJ2-7; 7 nucleotides agree with TRBD1. J lost 0 bases, V lost 1 base, and 3 bases had no gene match. CDR1 is MNHNS, CDR2 SASEGT, per germline. The CDR3 sequence is 15 residues long.

This rearrangement joins TRBV19 to TRBJ2-3; 7 nucleotides agree with TRBD1. V was pared by 7 bases and J by 6 bases, with 16 bases of the junction left unmatched. The CDR3 consists of 16 residues. Germline V lookup: CDR1 LNHDA, CDR2 SQIVND (reference sequence). The CDR3 sequence is CASKLSDRTLQDTQYF. CDR3 sequence (DNA): TGTGCCAGTAAACTCTCGGACAGGACCCTTCAGGATACGCAGTATTTT. The full variable domain, its missing parts supplied by reference TRBV19 and TRBJ2-3, is DGGITQSPKYLFRKEGQNVTLSCEQNLNHDAMYWYRQDPGQGLRLIYYSQIVNDFQKGDIAEGYSVSREKKESFPLTVTSAQKNPTAFYLCASKLSDRTLQDTQYFGPGTRLTVL.

The chain links TRBV28 to TRBJ2-7, with 7 nucleotides matching TRBD1. The germline gives CDR1 MDHEN, CDR2 SYDVKM. The V segment lost 3 bases and the J segment 1 base; nucleotides outside the gene matches: 9. CDR3 length: 16 amino acids. The CDR3 region is CASSLTLAGGSYEQYF. The DNA for the CDR3 is TGTGCCAGCAGTTTGACGTTGGCAGGGGGATCCTACGAGCAGTACTTC.

V is TRBV7-2 and J is TRBJ2-1, with 9 bases lining up with TRBD2. V shed 4 bases, J shed 7 bases, and the junction held 11 bases outside the gene matches. This CDR3 is built from 16 residues. Germline V gives CDR1 SGHTA, CDR2 FQGNSA. This CDR3 is CASSSGPGTSYNEQFF. As DNA, the CDR3 is TGTGCCAGCAGCTCCGGCCCCGGGACTAGCTATAATGAGCAGTTCTTC.

This clone was seen only once. The J gene is TRBJ2-1, the V gene TRBV5-6; the D gene is possibly TRBD2 (5 bases). Trimming left V 2 bases short and J 10 bases short, with 10 bases between. The CDR3 runs to 12 residues. CDR1 is SGHDT and CDR2 is YYEEEE in the germline V gene. The CDR3 bases are TGTGCCAGCAGCTTAAGAGGCGGGGAGCAGTTCTTC. Its protein product is CASSLRGGEQFF.

The chain combines TRBV2 with TRBJ1-5, with TRBD1 identical over 7 bases. Germline CDR1 and CDR2: SNHLY and FYNNEI. The CDR3 has 13 residues. V lost 6 bases to trimming and J lost 11 bases; unmatched junction nucleotides: 10. Here the CDR3 DNA reads TGTGCCAGCAGGGCCGGACAGGAGTCATCCCAGCATTTT. Its translation is CASRAGQESSQHF.

The rearrangement uses TRBV7-2 and TRBJ2-7; 11 bases map to TRBD2. V trimming: 4 bases; J trimming: 9 bases; junction bases outside the gene matches: 5. The CDR3 extends over 13 amino acids. Germline CDR1 and CDR2: SGHTA and FQGNSA. CDR3 nucleotides: TGTGCCAGCAGCTCGGGGACTAGCGGACGGCAGTACTTC. It is translated as CASSSGTSGRQYF.

This clone has just a few counts. The V gene is TRBV3-1 (or the pseudogene TRBV3-2), the J gene TRBJ1-2; D unclear. This CDR3 spans 12 amino acids. The germline gives CDR1 LGHDT, CDR2 YNNKEL (reference sequence). Trimming took off 5 bases at V and 5 bases at J, with 9 bases between the two ends. CDR3 sequence reads: CASSGLLYGYTF. The CDR3 nucleotides read TGTGCCAGCAGCGGACTGCTTTATGGCTACACCTTC.

The rearrangement uses TRBV6-6 and TRBJ1-1; D is undetermined. Looked up from germline, CDR1 is MNHNY and CDR2 is SVGAGI (reference sequence). The V and J ends lost 6 bases and 1 base respectively, with 12 bases between them. CDR3 length: 14 residues. This CDR3 reads CASSPRVRNTEAFF. DNA for the CDR3: TGTGCCAGCAGCCCTCGAGTTCGGAACACTGAAGCTTTCTTT.

The DNA for the CDR3 is TGTGCCAGCAGCTTGGGGACAGGGGGCTGGGAGACCCAGTACTTC. This gives the protein CASSLGTGGWETQYF. V usage is TRBV11-2 and J usage is TRBJ2-5, with 12 bases fitting TRBD1. Trimming cost V 3 bases and J 5 bases; bases outside gene matches: 4. The CDR3 sequence is 15 residues long. Germline V gene data show CDR1 as SGHAT and CDR2 as FQNNGV.

The V call is TRBV27, the J call TRBJ2-2, with 8 bases lining up with TRBD2. Germline lookup yields CDR1 MNHEY and CDR2 SMNVEV (reference sequence). The ends lost 7 bases at V and 4 bases at J; junction bases unmatched: 8. The CDR3 totals 15 residues. CDR3 in DNA: TGTGCCAGCAAAGGAAGCGGGAGTCTCACCGGGGAGCTGTTTTTT. Amino acids: CASKGSGSLTGELFF.

The chain joins TRBV18 to TRBJ2-7; D not certain. The V and J ends lost 3 bases and 2 bases respectively, with 11 bases between them. CDR1 KGHSH and CDR2 LQKENI come from the germline V gene. This CDR3 comprises 14 residues. For the CDR3, the DNA is TGTGCCAGCTCACCCCCCGCACTCACCTACGAGCAGTACTTC. This translates into CASSPPALTYEQYF. Together with reference TRBV18 and TRBJ2-7, the CDR3 gives the full variable domain: NAGVMQNPRHLVRRRGQEARLRCSPMKGHSHVYWYRQLPEEGLKFMVYLQKENIIDESGMPKERFSAEFPKEGPSILRIQQVVRGDSAAYFCASSPPALTYEQYFGPGTRLTVT.

Regarding this clone: One end of the junction varies from germline; a read error may be responsible. The gene calls are TRBV28 and TRBJ2-7; 9 bases align to TRBD1. In germline, CDR1 is MDHEN, CDR2 SYDVKM. The CDR3 length is 10 residues. The CDR3 region is CASSFTGGNF. CDR3 nucleotides: TGTGCCAGCAGTTTCACAGGGGGCAACTTC.

The chain links TRBV5-1 to TRBJ2-2; no clear D. V was cut by 0 bases and J by 5 bases, with 11 bases left in between. Germline V gene sequence: CDR1 SGHRS, CDR2 YFSETQ. The CDR3 runs 15 residues. The CDR3 DNA reads as TGCGCCAGCAGCTTGGCCGCTCCGGAGACCGGGGAGCTGTTTTTT. Protein: CASSLAAPETGELFF.

The chain links TRBV21-1 to TRBJ2-7; the table's D call TRBD2 went unverified against the DNA. TRBV21-1 is a pseudogene segment. The CDR3 covers 16 residues. Here the CDR3 DNA reads TGTGCCAGCAGCTCATCCGAGGCGGGGAACTCCTACGAGCAGTACTTC. Translating it yields CASSSSEAGNSYEQYF.

The chain employs TRBV29-1 and TRBJ2-7; 10 bases fit TRBD1. V lost 7 bases and J lost 11; bases outside the gene matches: 14. This CDR3 is built from 13 residues. Per the germline V gene, CDR1 is SQVTM and CDR2 is ANQGSEA. The CDR3 region is CSAIWGQGYSEYF. CDR3 bases: TGCAGCGCAATTTGGGGACAGGGGTACTCAGAGTACTTC.

This clone occurred many times. Other DNA sequences of this sample code for an identical CDR3. The rearrangement uses TRBV24-1 and TRBJ2-1; 8 bases map to TRBD2. J lost 12 bases, V lost 6 bases, and 9 bases had no gene match. Germline CDR1 KGHDR, CDR2 SFDVKD. CDR3 length equals 13 residues. The CDR3 region is CATSPAGVGVQFF. As DNA, the CDR3 is TGTGCCACCAGTCCAGCGGGAGTAGGAGTGCAGTTCTTC.

CDR3 in amino acids: CASSTGLAGGLTSYNEQFF. The CDR3 DNA follows: TGTGCCAGCAGCACGGGACTAGCGGGAGGCCTGACCTCCTACAATGAGCAGTTCTTC. The chain recombines TRBV5-8 with TRBJ2-1; the match to TRBD2 covers 15 bases. Germline V lookup: CDR1 SGHTS, CDR2 YDEGEE. V gave up 4 bases and J gave up 0 bases; unmatched junction bases: 8. CDR3 size: 19 residues.